Sequencing of this T cell receptor (beta chain) was carried out in a study of T cells in tuberculosis (dated by TCRdb to the late 2010s). With regard to the full study: The study combined CD1B tetramers and high-throughput TCR immunosequencing to characterize T cells specific for the mycobacterial lipid antigen glucose monomycolate (GMM). PBMC from active tuberculosis patients were archived either before standard anti-tuberculosis treatment began or within 7 days of its start. In a South African clinical cohort, IGRA-negative adolescents, IGRA-positive adolescents with latent tuberculosis and adults with active tuberculosis were compared, with fewer than eleven people in each group. Overall study outcomes, separate from this receptor: The smaller NN-distances were partly driven by shorter CDR3-alpha lengths in active tuberculosis patients, and the difference for TCR-beta did not reach statistical significance. Which clinical samples got chosen depended on the availability of cryopreserved specimens, and the active tuberculosis cases were adults, whereas the controls were adolescents. An accuracy of about 90% (AUROC 0.75 to 0.9) was reached by a classifier using the diverse GMM-specific repertoire, compared with around 68% accuracy when GEM motif frequencies were used. Smaller mean NN-distances to GMM-specific TCRs were observed in active tuberculosis TCR-alpha repertoires than in IGRA-negative controls, suggesting clonal expansion of GMM-specific TCRs.

The germline V and J ends show losses of 5 bases and 4 bases respectively, and no gene match explains 8 bases of the junction. Including cysteine and phenylalanine, the CDR3 has 15 amino acids. The retained sequence is limited to the CDR3, 45 bases, with the frame set at the first base. The germline V gene (reference sequence) sets CDR1 to SEHNR and CDR2 to FQNEAQ. Points on this clone: Its target antigen remains unknown. No much larger clonotype is one base removed from it; base qualities were not supplied.

The sample's time point label, in plain terms: new active TB diagnosis, blood taken before or within 7 days of starting treatment. Patients with active tuberculosis were defined as newly diagnosed, HIV-seronegative South African adults aged 18 years or older. Active tuberculosis was confirmed by positive sputum smear microscopy and/or positive M. tuberculosis culture. Immunosequencing was performed on unsorted cryopreserved PBMC and covered roughly 98,000 T cells per clinical donor on average. TCR libraries were generated with the immunoSEQ multiplex PCR assay, using TCR-beta and/or TCR-alpha/delta assays for each sample. The amplified TCR libraries were sequenced on the Illumina high-throughput platform. In the source study's methods: Clustering and dimensionality reduction relied on pairwise TCRdist distances among GMM-specific receptors from T cells that were either sorted ex vivo or expanded in vitro. Each clinical repertoire was scored by mean NN-distance, the average TCRdist to the nearest 10% of tetramer-positive reference sequences. GEM TCR motif frequency was computed as the fraction of unique TCRs matching known GEM sequences by V/J usage and CDR3 length. Linear discriminant analysis with leave-one-out cross-validation, implemented in scikit-learn, was used to classify active tuberculosis. TCRdb took this table from immuneACCESS and kept in-frame rearrangements with V and J called. Such tables lack part of the clones; where checked against another copy, unresolved V genes explain under half of the gap, and the rest is unexplained. D and trimming were read from the DNA, whereas the V and J calls and clone size are those reported in that table. Counted in this sample were over 30,000 clones; 80% to 95% of them appeared once. The ten largest clones take up roughly 10% of the sample.

This TCR was sampled from an adult with tuberculosis. The material was PBMCs, obtained at tuberculosis diagnosis. The sequence is built from TRBV7-9 and TRBJ2-3, and 8 junctional nucleotides match TRBD2. CDR3 protein: CASSPRTGLADTQYF. The DNA is TGTGCCAGCAGCCCCAGGACGGGACTAGCAGATACGCAGTATTTT. The reference TRBV7-9 and TRBJ2-3 proteins fill in what lies around the CDR3, so the full variable domain reads DTGVSQNPRHKITKRGQNVTFRCDPISEHNRLYWYRQTLGQGPEFLTYFQNEAQLEKSRLLSDRFSAERPKGSFSTLEIQRTEQGDSAMYLCASSPRTGLADTQYFGPGTRLTVL.